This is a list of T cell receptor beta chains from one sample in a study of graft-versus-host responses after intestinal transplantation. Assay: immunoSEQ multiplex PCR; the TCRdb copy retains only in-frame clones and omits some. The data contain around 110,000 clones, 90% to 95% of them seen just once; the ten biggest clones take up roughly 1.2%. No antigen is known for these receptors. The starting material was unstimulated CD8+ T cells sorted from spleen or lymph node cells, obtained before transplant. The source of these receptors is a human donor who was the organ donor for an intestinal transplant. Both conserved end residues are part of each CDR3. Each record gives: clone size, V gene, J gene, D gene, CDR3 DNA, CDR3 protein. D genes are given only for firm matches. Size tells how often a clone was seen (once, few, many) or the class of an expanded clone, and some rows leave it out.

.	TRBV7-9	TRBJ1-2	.	TGTGCCAGCAGCTTAGCGCACGGTTACACCTTC	CASSLAHGYTF
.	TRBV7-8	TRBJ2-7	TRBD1	TGTGCCAGCAGCGGACAGGGGGCCCCCTACGAGCAGTACTTC	CASSGQGAPYEQYF
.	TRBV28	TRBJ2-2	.	TGTGCCAGCAGTTTCAGTGAGCGGTACACCGGGGAGCTGTTTTTT	CASSFSERYTGELFF
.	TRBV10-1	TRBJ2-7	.	TGCGCCAGCAGTGGCGGGACCACCTACGAGCAGTACTTC	CASSGGTTYEQYF
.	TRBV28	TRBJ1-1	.	TGTGCCAGCAGTTGGGGGAGGAACACTGAAGCTTTCTTT	CASSWGRNTEAFF
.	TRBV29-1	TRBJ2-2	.	TGCAGCGTTGACAACACCGGGGAGCTGTTTTTT	CSVDNTGELFF
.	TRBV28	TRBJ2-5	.	TGTGCCAGACGGGCTAGATCAATCCAAGAGACCCAGTACTTC	CARRARSIQETQYF
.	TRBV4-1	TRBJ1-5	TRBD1	TGCGCCAGCAGCCAAAGCCCAGGGGGTGGCAATCAGCCCCAGCATTTT	CASSQSPGGGNQPQHF
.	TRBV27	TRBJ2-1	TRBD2	TGTGCCAGCAGCCCCTTAGAGCGGGAGGTTCACAATGAGCAGTTCTTC	CASSPLEREVHNEQFF
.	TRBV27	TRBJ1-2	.	TGTGCCAGCAGTTTAAAAGGGGATACTAACTATGGCTACACCTTC	CASSLKGDTNYGYTF
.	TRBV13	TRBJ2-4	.	TGTGCCAGCAGCTCGACCTGGGGAGCCAAAAACATTCAGTACTTC	CASSSTWGAKNIQYF
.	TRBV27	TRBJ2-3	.	TGTGCCAGCAGTCCTTATGTCGGGGCCCGGACAGATACGCAGTATTTT	CASSPYVGARTDTQYF
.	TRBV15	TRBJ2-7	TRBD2	TGTGCCACCAGCAGAGACGGGAGGGGATACGAGCAGTACTTC	CATSRDGRGYEQYF
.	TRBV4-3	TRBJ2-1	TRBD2	TGCGCCAGCAGCCAAGAAAGTGTAAGCGGGGGGCCCTACAATGAGCAGTTCTTC	CASSQESVSGGPYNEQFF
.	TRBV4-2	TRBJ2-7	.	TGTGCCAGCAGCCCCACCTTCCAAGAGACGGACGGAAACTACGAGCAGTACTTC	CASSPTFQETDGNYEQYF
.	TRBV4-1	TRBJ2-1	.	TGCGCCAGCAGCCAAGTCTTATCCAATGAGCAGTTCTTC	CASSQVLSNEQFF
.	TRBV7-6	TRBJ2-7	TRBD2	TGTGCCAGCAGCTTGGGACTAGCGGGCGAGCAGTACTTC	CASSLGLAGEQYF
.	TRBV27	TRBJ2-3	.	TGTGCCAGCAGTTTATTTCCGCGGACAGACTCCACAGATACGCAGTATTTT	CASSLFPRTDSTDTQYF
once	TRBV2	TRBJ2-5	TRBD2	TGTGCCAGCAGTCCCGGGACTAGCGGGAGGGTGGGAGAGACCCAGTACTTC	CASSPGTSGRVGETQYF
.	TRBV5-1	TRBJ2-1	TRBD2	TGCGCCAGCAGCTTAACGGGAGGGCCGGTTGAGCAGTTCTTC	CASSLTGGPVEQFF
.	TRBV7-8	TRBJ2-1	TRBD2	TGTGCCAGCCTCGGGGGGTACAATGAGCAGTTCTTC	CASLGGYNEQFF
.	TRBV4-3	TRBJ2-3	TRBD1	TGCGCCAGCAGCCAGGGGGACAGGGACACAGATACGCAGTATTTT	CASSQGDRDTDTQYF
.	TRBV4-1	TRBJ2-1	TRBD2	TGCGCCAGCAGCCAGACTAGCGGGAGACACAATGAGCAGTTCTTC	CASSQTSGRHNEQFF
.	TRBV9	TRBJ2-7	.	TGTGCCAGCAGCGTAGAGGCAGGGGACAACTACGAGCAGTACTTC	CASSVEAGDNYEQYF
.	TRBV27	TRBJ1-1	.	TGTGCCAGCAGTTCTACGGTGAACACTGAAGCTTTCTTT	CASSSTVNTEAFF
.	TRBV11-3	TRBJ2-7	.	TGTGCCAGCAGCCCTCCGGGTCTGGGAAGCTACGAGCAGTACTTC	CASSPPGLGSYEQYF
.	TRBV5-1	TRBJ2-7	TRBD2	TGCGCCAGCAGCTTGAGTAGCGGGAGCGGCTACGAGCAGTACTTC	CASSLSSGSGYEQYF
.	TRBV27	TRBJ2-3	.	TGTGCCAGCAGTCCCGAGGAGGCAGATACGCAGTATTTT	CASSPEEADTQYF
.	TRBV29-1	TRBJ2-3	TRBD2	TGCAGCGTCCTGCCTAGCGGTAGCACAGATACGCAGTATTTT	CSVLPSGSTDTQYF
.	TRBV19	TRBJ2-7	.	TGTGCCAGTAGTATGATCGGGGAAGGAGAGCAGTACTTC	CASSMIGEGEQYF
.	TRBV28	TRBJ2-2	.	TGTGCCAGCAGTGGCCGTAAGACCCTTAACACCGGGGAGCTGTTTTTT	CASSGRKTLNTGELFF
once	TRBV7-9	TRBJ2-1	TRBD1	TGTGCCAGCAGCTTACCCCGGACAGGGGTCAATAGGGGTTCCGATGAGCAGTTCTTC	CASSLPRTGVNRGSDEQFF
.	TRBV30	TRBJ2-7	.	TGTGCCTGGAGTTCAGGACGGACTTCCTACGAGCAGTACTTC	CAWSSGRTSYEQYF